The present T cell receptor beta chain was sequenced within a study of regulatory T cells in long-lasting Graves disease. Time point of the sample: persistent/refractory GD, antithyroid drugs over 5 years with positive TRAb. RNA isolated from PBMCs was used to make the TCR library. Through Arm-PCR of CDR3 regions and iRepertoire HTBI primers, TCR beta libraries were built. TCRdb independently ran MiXCR on the multiplex PCR reads; one entry per CDR3 protein. The sample has about 660,000 distinct CDR3 sequences; 25% to 35% are singletons. The sequences come from peripheral blood mononuclear cells (PBMCs), collected when the disease was refractory, from a patient treated with antithyroid drugs. This TCR came from a female donor with Graves disease.

This CDR3 reads CSATPGGNPEAFF. DNA for the CDR3: TGCAGTGCCACCCCAGGGGGAAATCCTGAAGCTTTCTTT. The chain recombines TRBV29-1 with TRBJ1-1, with 7 bases that match TRBD1. This CDR3 spans 13 amino acids. CDR1 and CDR2 (germline): SQVTM, ANQGSEA. Using reference TRBV29-1 and TRBJ1-1 for the parts outside the CDR3, the full variable domain is SAVISQKPSRDICQRGTSLTIQCQVDSQVTMMFWYRQQPGQSLTLIATANQGSEATYESGFVIDKFPISRPNLTFSTLTVSNMSPEDSSIYLCSATPGGNPEAFFGQGTRLTVV.